This TCR beta chain was sequenced for a study of T cell repertoires in cytomegalovirus infection. Study-level information: Public TCR beta signatures were indicative of both CMV infection and a matching HLA type. Findings of the study overall: HLA-C-restricted CMV clonotypes gave the most frequent clonotype in two of eight donors.

Each CDR3 protein is one row after TCRdb ran MiXCR on the reads. The sample includes hundreds of thousands of distinct CDR3 sequences, 15% to 20% of them seen just once. This clonotype was detected many times. Its specificity is unknown. Germline V gene data show CDR1 as SEHNR and CDR2 as FQNEAQ (reference sequence). There are 14 residues in the CDR3. V dropped 8 bases and J dropped 1; count of bases not matched to a gene: 5. The receptor was isolated from a human donor in good health (CMV status not recorded). Some clones in this sample may be carry-over from other donors' samples. Specimen: PBMCs. This sequence joins TRBV7-9 and TRBJ1-1; 9 nucleotides line up with TRBD1. The CDR3 loop is CASSGQGKNTEAFF. The CDR3 nucleotides read TGTGCCAGCTCCGGACAGGGGAAGAACACTGAAGCTTTCTTT.